This T cell receptor beta chain was retrieved from a study of T-cell reconstitution after alpha-beta-depleted transplantation in children. Broader study findings: Two months or so post-transplant, alpha-beta T cells reportedly derived from several hundred expanded graft clones. High day-60 TCRbeta diversity in some patients came from surviving recipient T cells and thymic progenitors.

Unique molecular identifiers were used in preparing the TCRbeta library. TCRdb reanalysed the PCR reads using MiXCR and keeps one entry per CDR3 protein. The sample has 550,000 to 800,000 distinct CDR3 sequences; approximately 14% are singletons. V dropped 5 bases and J dropped 7 bases, with 21 bases sitting between them. The CDR3 extends over 16 amino acids. Notes on this clonotype: Its antigen is unidentified.

The rearrangement uses TRBV12-3 or TRBV12-4 and TRBJ2-1; D gene unclear. This TCR derives from a girl aged 2-10 years with congenital amegakaryocytic thrombocytopenia, due to receive a stem cell transplant. The sample consisted of PBMCs, taken before TCRalphabeta/CD19-depleted stem cell transplant. The DNA of the CDR3 is TGTGCCAGCAGTGTAAAGATGGAGATACAGAAGAATGAGCAGTTCTTC. Amino acid sequence: CASSVKMEIQKNEQFF.